This T cell receptor beta chain was sequenced in a study of Graves' ophthalmopathy and Graves' hyperthyroidism. Study-wide findings and caveats: The model reached approximately 70% sensitivity and about 73% specificity for predicting ophthalmopathy progression.

From RNA, the CDR3 regions of TCR beta chains were amplified and sequenced. HTBI-primed first-round RT-PCR preceded second-round multiplex PCR. TCRdb passed the multiplex PCR reads through MiXCR, listing each CDR3 protein once. The sample holds 1 million to 1.3 million distinct CDR3 sequences; 35% to 40% are singletons and the top ten take roughly 10%. New diagnoses, under 2 months' duration, and ages 18 to 65 characterized the hyperthyroidism patients. As diagnostic evidence, clinical symptoms, serum thyroxine, TRAb, thyroid ultrasound and orbital computed tomography were relied upon. With respect to this clonotype: Its antigen is still unknown. This CDR3 is missing its conserved last phenylalanine or tryptophan, likely due to a read error. The DNA is omitted, as the CDR3 cannot be located on it reliably, and the CDR3 follows TCRdb's listing.

Counting both end residues, the CDR3 totals 8 amino acids. In germline, CDR1 is LNHNV, CDR2 YYDKDF (reference sequence). The receptor's source is an adult man with Graves' hyperthyroidism. The chain couples TRBV15 to TRBJ1-4. Source material: peripheral blood or thyroid tissue (not recorded which). The CDR3 sequence: CATSRAGV.